This TCR beta chain was recorded in a study of blood T cell repertoires in COVID-19. CDR1 and CDR2 (germline): KGHDR, SFDVKD. Trimming took 3 bases from V and 7 from J; bases not matched to a gene: 7. The CDR3 runs to 15 residues. TCRdb keeps only in-frame clones here, not all; method: immunoSEQ multiplex PCR. Among 120,000 or so clones listed, just under 85% were seen once. The chain has TRBV24-1 and TRBJ1-4, with 7 bases matching TRBD1. The sequence was obtained from a woman aged 45-60 years with acute or convalescent COVID-19. The sequencing input was peripheral blood. DNA for the CDR3: TGTGCCACCAGTGATCGGACAGGAACGGGTGAAAAACTGTTTTTT. It translates to CATSDRTGTGEKLFF.